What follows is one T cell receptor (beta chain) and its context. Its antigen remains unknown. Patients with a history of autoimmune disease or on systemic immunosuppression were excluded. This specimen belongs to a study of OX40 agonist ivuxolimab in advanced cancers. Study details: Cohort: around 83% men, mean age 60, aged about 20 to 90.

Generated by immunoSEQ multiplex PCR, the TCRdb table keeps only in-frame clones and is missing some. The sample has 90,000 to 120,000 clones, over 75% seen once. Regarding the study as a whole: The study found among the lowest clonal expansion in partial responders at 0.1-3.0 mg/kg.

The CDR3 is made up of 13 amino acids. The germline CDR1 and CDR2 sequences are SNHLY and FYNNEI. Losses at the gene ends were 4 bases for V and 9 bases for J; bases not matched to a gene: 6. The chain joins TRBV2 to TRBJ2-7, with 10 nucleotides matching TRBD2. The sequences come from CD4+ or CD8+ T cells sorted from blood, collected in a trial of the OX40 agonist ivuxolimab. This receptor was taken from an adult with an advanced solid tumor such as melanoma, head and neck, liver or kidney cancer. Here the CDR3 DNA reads TGTGCCAGCAGTGGGGCTAGCGGGAGAGGGCAGTACTTC. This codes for CASSGASGRGQYF.